These T cell receptor beta chains were read from a single sample in a study of shared clonotypes between healthy human individuals. This table comes from immunoSEQ multiplex PCR, and its TCRdb copy is limited to in-frame clones, with some not included. This sample has 700,000 or so clones, with about two thirds found just once. Specimen: memory CD4+ T cells sorted from blood. The receptor set was obtained from a woman in her twenties or thirties in good health. Both conserved end residues are part of each CDR3. D genes are given only for firm matches. The listing skips clone size in some rows; elsewhere it reads once, few, many or a size class.

cdr3_nt: TGTGCCAGCAGTTACTCGGGGTATCGAAATGAAAAACTGTTTTTT
cdr3_aa: CASSYSGYRNEKLFF
v_call: TRBV6-6
j_call: TRBJ1-4
clone_size: NA
d_call: NA

cdr3_nt: TGTGCCAGCAGTTTATTTGGCAGGGCCGAGCAGTACTTC
cdr3_aa: CASSLFGRAEQYF
v_call: TRBV6-1
j_call: TRBJ2-7
clone_size: once
d_call: NA

cdr3_nt: TGTGCCAGTAGTATAGGTCCTGCAGGGGGAGAGACCCAGTACTTC
cdr3_aa: CASSIGPAGGETQYF
v_call: TRBV19
j_call: TRBJ2-5
clone_size: many
d_call: TRBD1

cdr3_nt: TGTGCCAGCAGTGAAACATCCCCGGGTTACAATGAGCAGTTCTTC
cdr3_aa: CASSETSPGYNEQFF
v_call: TRBV6-1
j_call: TRBJ2-1
clone_size: NA
d_call: NA

cdr3_nt: TGTGCCAGCAGCCTGGGGAGGGGGTACCAAGAGACCCAGTACTTC
cdr3_aa: CASSLGRGYQETQYF
v_call: TRBV11-2
j_call: TRBJ2-5
clone_size: NA
d_call: NA

cdr3_nt: TGTGCCAGCAGCCAAGAGGGGATCCGGTCCTACGAGCAGTACTTC
cdr3_aa: CASSQEGIRSYEQYF
v_call: TRBV14
j_call: TRBJ2-7
clone_size: few
d_call: NA

cdr3_nt: TGTGCCAGCAGCTTAGGAGGACAGCCCTTTGGCTACACCTTC
cdr3_aa: CASSLGGQPFGYTF
v_call: TRBV7-9
j_call: TRBJ1-2
clone_size: NA
d_call: NA

cdr3_nt: TGTGCCACCAGGGGTGGGACAGGGGGCATCGGGGAGCTGTTTTTT
cdr3_aa: CATRGGTGGIGELFF
v_call: TRBV19
j_call: TRBJ2-2
clone_size: NA
d_call: TRBD1

cdr3_nt: TGTGCCAGCTCACCTACCCGAGAGACCGGGGGCACCGGGGAGCTGTTTTTT
cdr3_aa: CASSPTRETGGTGELFF
v_call: TRBV18
j_call: TRBJ2-2
clone_size: NA
d_call: NA

cdr3_nt: TGTGCCAGCAGCTCGGGTGCGGGAGGGGGTTTCGCGGAGACCCAGTACTTC
cdr3_aa: CASSSGAGGGFAETQYF
v_call: TRBV7-2
j_call: TRBJ2-5
clone_size: NA
d_call: TRBD2

cdr3_nt: TGTGCCAGCAGTTCACGGCAAAGCACAGATACGCAGTATTTT
cdr3_aa: CASSSRQSTDTQYF
v_call: TRBV27
j_call: TRBJ2-3
clone_size: NA
d_call: NA

cdr3_nt: TGTGCCAGTAGTCCGCAAATGAACACTGAAGCTTTCTTT
cdr3_aa: CASSPQMNTEAFF
v_call: TRBV19
j_call: TRBJ1-1
clone_size: once
d_call: NA

cdr3_nt: TGTGCCAGCAGCTTAGCTCAAGACAGGGGGTACAATCAGCCCCAGCATTTT
cdr3_aa: CASSLAQDRGYNQPQHF
v_call: TRBV11-3
j_call: TRBJ1-5
clone_size: many
d_call: TRBD1

cdr3_nt: TGTGCCACCAGCCGCGACAGGGTGGTCACCGGGGAGCTGTTTTTT
cdr3_aa: CATSRDRVVTGELFF
v_call: TRBV15
j_call: TRBJ2-2
clone_size: NA
d_call: TRBD1

cdr3_nt: TGTGCCAGCAGTTCGAGACTAGGCCTCAGCACAGATACGCAGTATTTT
cdr3_aa: CASSSRLGLSTDTQYF
v_call: TRBV28
j_call: TRBJ2-3
clone_size: NA
d_call: NA

cdr3_nt: TGTGCCAGCAGCAATGGCCTCGAGGCCGTAAGCTCCTACGAGCAGTACTTC
cdr3_aa: CASSNGLEAVSSYEQYF
v_call: TRBV2
j_call: TRBJ2-7
clone_size: few
d_call: NA

cdr3_nt: TGCAGCGTAGCGACAGTAAACTATGGCTACACCTTC
cdr3_aa: CSVATVNYGYTF
v_call: TRBV29-1
j_call: TRBJ1-2
clone_size: few
d_call: NA

cdr3_nt: TGTGCCAGCAGCAATCTAGCGGGAGGGCTTGCCTACAATGAGCAGTTCTTC
cdr3_aa: CASSNLAGGLAYNEQFF
v_call: TRBV28
j_call: TRBJ2-1
clone_size: NA
d_call: TRBD2

cdr3_nt: TGTGCCACCAGCAAACTACTAGGACAGGGCCTTAATGAAAAACTGTTTTTT
cdr3_aa: CATSKLLGQGLNEKLFF
v_call: TRBV15
j_call: TRBJ1-4
clone_size: NA
d_call: TRBD1

cdr3_nt: TGTGCCAGCAGCGAGCTCGGACAGGGGATGAATTTT
cdr3_aa: CASSELGQGMNF
v_call: TRBV28
j_call: TRBJ1-4
clone_size: NA
d_call: TRBD1

cdr3_nt: TGCGCCAGCAGCTTGAAGGCGGGAGGGCCCTACGAGCAGTACTTC
cdr3_aa: CASSLKAGGPYEQYF
v_call: TRBV5-1
j_call: TRBJ2-7
clone_size: few
d_call: TRBD2

cdr3_nt: TGTGCCAGTAACTTCCGGGGGGGCACTGAAGCTTTCTTT
cdr3_aa: CASNFRGGTEAFF
v_call: TRBV19
j_call: TRBJ1-1
clone_size: few
d_call: NA

cdr3_nt: TGCGCCAGCAGACAGCAAGAGACCCAGTACTTC
cdr3_aa: CASRQQETQYF
v_call: TRBV5-1
j_call: TRBJ2-5
clone_size: NA
d_call: NA

cdr3_nt: TGTGCCAGCAGTTTCCAGGATAGCACCGGGGAGCTGTTTTTT
cdr3_aa: CASSFQDSTGELFF
v_call: TRBV27
j_call: TRBJ2-2
clone_size: few
d_call: NA

cdr3_nt: TGTGCCAGCAGTTCTAATCTAGCGGGAGTCACAGATACGCAGTATTTT
cdr3_aa: CASSSNLAGVTDTQYF
v_call: TRBV27
j_call: TRBJ2-3
clone_size: NA
d_call: TRBD2

cdr3_nt: TGTGCCTGGACTAGTATTAATTATACGCAGTATTTT
cdr3_aa: CAWTSINYTQYF
v_call: TRBV30
j_call: TRBJ2-3
clone_size: NA
d_call: NA

cdr3_nt: TGTGCCAGCAGCAAAACTCCTATAGCGGGAGGGTTCGGTGAGCAGTACTTC
cdr3_aa: CASSKTPIAGGFGEQYF
v_call: TRBV7-9
j_call: TRBJ2-7
clone_size: NA
d_call: TRBD2

cdr3_nt: TGTGCCAGCAGGGAGAAATCCCGGGACAAGACCTACAATGAGCAGTTCTTC
cdr3_aa: CASREKSRDKTYNEQFF
v_call: TRBV2
j_call: TRBJ2-1
clone_size: NA
d_call: NA

cdr3_nt: TGTGCCAGCAGCCTAGCAGACAGGGAAATGGACGAGCAGTACTTC
cdr3_aa: CASSLADREMDEQYF
v_call: TRBV4-2
j_call: TRBJ2-7
clone_size: few
d_call: TRBD1

cdr3_nt: TGTGCCAGTAGACCACAGCAAAGAGGCAATCAGCCCCAGCATTTT
cdr3_aa: CASRPQQRGNQPQHF
v_call: TRBV19
j_call: TRBJ1-5
clone_size: NA
d_call: NA

cdr3_nt: TGTGCCTGGACAGGGGGCGCGGATACGCAGTATTTT
cdr3_aa: CAWTGGADTQYF
v_call: TRBV30
j_call: TRBJ2-3
clone_size: NA
d_call: TRBD1

cdr3_nt: TGTGCCAGCTCATCCCGCGTCTATGGCTACACCTTC
cdr3_aa: CASSSRVYGYTF
v_call: TRBV18
j_call: TRBJ1-2
clone_size: few
d_call: NA

cdr3_nt: TGCGCCAGCAGCTTGGACGGACAGTCCACCGGGGAGCTGTTTTTT
cdr3_aa: CASSLDGQSTGELFF
v_call: TRBV5-1
j_call: TRBJ2-2
clone_size: NA
d_call: NA

cdr3_nt: TGTGCCTGGGCTTTGAGCTACAATGAGCAGTTCTTC
cdr3_aa: CAWALSYNEQFF
v_call: TRBV30
j_call: TRBJ2-1
clone_size: NA
d_call: NA

cdr3_nt: TGTGCAAGTCGCTTGGGACTAGCGAGATGGGATGAGCAGTTCTTC
cdr3_aa: CASRLGLARWDEQFF
v_call: TRBV12-2
j_call: TRBJ2-1
clone_size: NA
d_call: NA

cdr3_nt: TGCGCCAGCAGCACCCGGACAGGGGCCTTCTCTTGGGAGCTGTTTTTT
cdr3_aa: CASSTRTGAFSWELFF
v_call: TRBV5-1
j_call: TRBJ2-2
clone_size: NA
d_call: TRBD1

cdr3_nt: TGTGCCAGCAGCTTAGCGGAGCGGGGTGCTTTCTTT
cdr3_aa: CASSLAERGAFF
v_call: TRBV7-9
j_call: TRBJ1-1
clone_size: many
d_call: NA

cdr3_nt: TGTGCCAGCAGGAGAGAGGAAAAACTGTTTTTT
cdr3_aa: CASRREEKLFF
v_call: TRBV2
j_call: TRBJ1-4
clone_size: once
d_call: NA

cdr3_nt: TGTGCCAGTAGTATGCGTTTACAGACAAGAAACTCCTACAATGAGCAGTTCTTC
cdr3_aa: CASSMRLQTRNSYNEQFF
v_call: TRBV19
j_call: TRBJ2-1
clone_size: NA
d_call: NA

cdr3_nt: TGCGCCAGCAGCTTGGAGGGTGAGACCCAGTACTTC
cdr3_aa: CASSLEGETQYF
v_call: TRBV5-1
j_call: TRBJ2-5
clone_size: NA
d_call: NA

cdr3_nt: TGTGCCAGCAGCTTATCCCCGCTTAGCGAGCAGTACTTC
cdr3_aa: CASSLSPLSEQYF
v_call: TRBV11-2
j_call: TRBJ2-7
clone_size: NA
d_call: NA

cdr3_nt: TGTGCCAGCAGCCAAGCTGTGACTAGCGGGAAGCTGGTCGATGAGCAGTTCTTC
cdr3_aa: CASSQAVTSGKLVDEQFF
v_call: TRBV4-2
j_call: TRBJ2-1
clone_size: few
d_call: TRBD2

cdr3_nt: TGTGCCAGCAGCCCCAGCCGGGGACAGGGCGATGAGCAGTTCTTC
cdr3_aa: CASSPSRGQGDEQFF
v_call: TRBV7-6
j_call: TRBJ2-1
clone_size: NA
d_call: TRBD1

cdr3_nt: TGTGCCAGCAGTCTTCCCGTACTCAATGAGCAGTTCTTC
cdr3_aa: CASSLPVLNEQFF
v_call: TRBV28
j_call: TRBJ2-1
clone_size: few
d_call: NA

cdr3_nt: TGTGCCACCAGCAGTGGGGGGGCAAGGAGCAATCAGCCCCAGCATTTT
cdr3_aa: CATSSGGARSNQPQHF
v_call: TRBV15
j_call: TRBJ1-5
clone_size: many
d_call: NA

cdr3_nt: TGTGCCAGCAGCGAGCGGACTAGCGGGAGTTGGAACAATGAGCAGTTCTTC
cdr3_aa: CASSERTSGSWNNEQFF
v_call: TRBV7-6
j_call: TRBJ2-1
clone_size: once
d_call: TRBD2

cdr3_nt: TGTGCCAGCAGGCCTCGGACTCAGGGGGAAGCTTTCTTT
cdr3_aa: CASRPRTQGEAFF
v_call: TRBV6-5
j_call: TRBJ1-1
clone_size: NA
d_call: NA

cdr3_nt: TGTGCCAGCAGCTTAGCGTCGGGACTAAAAACCGGGGAGCTGTTTTTT
cdr3_aa: CASSLASGLKTGELFF
v_call: TRBV7-2
j_call: TRBJ2-2
clone_size: NA
d_call: TRBD2

cdr3_nt: TGTGCCAGTAGTGCCGGGACAGGGTACATGTACAATGAGCAGTTCTTC
cdr3_aa: CASSAGTGYMYNEQFF
v_call: TRBV19
j_call: TRBJ2-1
clone_size: NA
d_call: TRBD1

cdr3_nt: TGTGCCAGCACGACAGGGCAAGGCTATGGCTACACCTTC
cdr3_aa: CASTTGQGYGYTF
v_call: TRBV18
j_call: TRBJ1-2
clone_size: NA
d_call: TRBD1

cdr3_nt: TGTGCCAGCAGCTTGGTCGCGGGAAGGAACGAGCAGTACTTC
cdr3_aa: CASSLVAGRNEQYF
v_call: TRBV5-6
j_call: TRBJ2-7
clone_size: NA
d_call: NA

cdr3_nt: TGTGCCAGCACCCCACGTGGGGGCAGCACCGGGGAGCTGTTTTTT
cdr3_aa: CASTPRGGSTGELFF
v_call: TRBV7-2
j_call: TRBJ2-2
clone_size: NA
d_call: NA

cdr3_nt: TGTGCCAGCAGCTCCGCAGGAGCGACATCCTACGAGCAGTACTTC
cdr3_aa: CASSSAGATSYEQYF
v_call: TRBV7-2
j_call: TRBJ2-7
clone_size: many
d_call: NA